The 27 T cell receptor beta chains below were found in one sample sequenced in a study of blood T cell repertoires in COVID-19. Libraries were prepared by immunoSEQ multiplex PCR; TCRdb keeps only in-frame clonotypes and omits some of them. The sample shows about 400,000 clones, about 89% of them seen only once. Sequencing was carried out using peripheral blood. These TCRs come from a man aged 35 to 55 with acute or convalescent COVID-19.

Worth noting for this clone: Other DNA sequences from this sample encode an identical CDR3 as well. For the CDR3, the DNA is TGTGCCAGCAGCTTATCGGTGAACACTGAAGCTTTCTTT. Its protein is CASSLSVNTEAFF. The rearrangement uses TRBV7-3 and TRBJ1-1; D is unclear. With 2 bases removed from V and 0 bases from J, the gap between germline ends came to 4 bases. CDR1 SGHTA and CDR2 FQGTGA come from the germline V gene. The CDR3 is made up of 13 amino acids.

The chain is built from TRBV7-2 and TRBJ1-5, with a weak D call TRBD1 (6 bases). The germline V gene has CDR1 SGHTA and CDR2 FQGNSA. V lost 5 bases and J 4 bases, leaving 12 bases between the germline ends. There are 14 residues in the CDR3. CDR3 sequence (DNA): TGTGCCAGCAGCGAGGGACACTCAAATCAGCCCCAGCATTTT. This translates into CASSEGHSNQPQHF.

J is TRBJ1-2 and V is TRBV6-2 or TRBV6-3; 7 bases agree with TRBD1. There are 13 residues in the CDR3. Germline CDR1 and CDR2: MNHEY and SVGEGT. The V gene end was trimmed by 5 bases and the J gene end by 9 bases; junction bases not matched to a gene: 9. The CDR3 DNA follows: TGTGCCAGCAGTGATATACAGGGGCTGAGCTACACCTTC. Amino acids: CASSDIQGLSYTF.

The chain joins TRBV7-9 to TRBJ2-6; D possibly corresponds to TRBD1 (7 bases). Germline V CDR1 and CDR2: SEHNR, FQNEAQ (reference sequence). Trimming shortened V by 2 bases and J by 0 bases, and 14 bases separated the two germline ends. The CDR3 length is 18 residues. CDR3 sequence reads: CASSLRGTVLSGANVLTF. The CDR3 DNA reads TGTGCCAGCAGCTTACGGGGGACAGTTCTCTCTGGGGCCAACGTCCTGACTTTC.

J is TRBJ2-5 and V is TRBV27; 14 bases fit TRBD2. The germline V gene encodes CDR1 MNHEY and CDR2 SMNVEV (reference sequence). Trimming took 5 bases from V and 7 from J; bases not matched to a gene: 12. CDR3 length: 17 residues. The CDR3 DNA follows: TGTGCCAGCAGTGGGTGGACTAGCGGGAGGTCGGATGGGACCCAGTACTTC. Protein product: CASSGWTSGRSDGTQYF.

J is TRBJ2-5 and V is TRBV27; D might be TRBD1 (5 bases). This CDR3 has 15 residues. The V end lost 5 bases, the J end lost 4 bases, and 17 bases lay between the germline ends. Germline CDR1 MNHEY, CDR2 SMNVEV (reference sequence). The CDR3 here is CASSKTGRVSETQYF. As DNA, the CDR3 is TGTGCCAGCAGTAAGACTGGCAGGGTCTCAGAGACCCAGTACTTC.

The chain uses TRBV28 and TRBJ2-3; 7 bases are a match to TRBD1. After removal of 2 bases from V and 6 bases from J, the junction contained 5 bases not matched to a gene. The CDR3 spans 14 residues. Germline CDR1 and CDR2: MDHEN and SYDVKM. In DNA, the CDR3 is TGTGCCAGCAGTTTACGACAGGGTCCCGATACGCAGTATTTT. This gives the protein CASSLRQGPDTQYF.

The chain recombines TRBV6-5 with TRBJ2-7, with 7 positions matching TRBD2. Germline values: CDR1 MNHEY, CDR2 SVGAGI. The CDR3 runs to 15 residues. Trimming at V came to 0 bases and at J to 5 bases, leaving 7 bases not matched to a gene. The CDR3 DNA reads TGTGCCAGCAGTTACTCGGGGGGGAATGCAGACGAGCAGTACTTC. Its protein is CASSYSGGNADEQYF.

This clone was seen just once. The rearrangement uses TRBV6-1 and TRBJ1-5; 7 bases align to TRBD1. V lost 5 bases, J lost 7 bases, and 5 bases stayed unmatched. The CDR3 is 13 residues long. The germline V gene encodes CDR1 MNHNS and CDR2 SASEGT. The CDR3 is CASSNLQGQPQHF. The CDR3, as DNA: TGTGCCAGCAGTAACCTACAGGGGCAGCCCCAGCATTTT.

The chain has TRBV2 and TRBJ2-2, with 10 bases aligning to TRBD2. Germline trimming cut 6 bases from V and 4 bases from J; bases unmatched to any gene: 8. This CDR3 comprises 16 residues. Germline-derived CDR1 and CDR2 are SNHLY and FYNNEI. CDR3 protein: CASSAGAGGATGELFF. DNA of the CDR3: TGTGCCAGCAGCGCGGGAGCGGGGGGGGCCACCGGGGAGCTGTTTTTT.

The chain links TRBV6-2 or TRBV6-3 to TRBJ2-7; D is possibly TRBD1 (6 bases). Germline V gene data show CDR1 as MNHEY and CDR2 as SVGEGT. This CDR3 spans 15 amino acids. The ends were cut back, 5 bases at V and 0 bases at J, with 14 bases in the middle. CDR3 coding DNA: TGTGCCAGCAGTCCCTACAGGGTAAACTCCTACGAGCAGTACTTC. Its translation is CASSPYRVNSYEQYF.

The chain couples TRBV7-3 to TRBJ2-5; D is perhaps TRBD2 (6 bases). The CDR3 covers 14 residues. Germline CDR1 is SGHTA and CDR2 is FQGTGA. The germline V and J ends were trimmed by 1 base and 2 bases, with 8 bases remaining between them. CDR3 sequence: CASSLIGGQETQYF. CDR3 DNA sequence: TGTGCCAGCAGCTTAATTGGGGGGCAAGAGACCCAGTACTTC.

This clone was seen more than once but under ten times. The chain combines TRBV28 with TRBJ2-1; TRBD1 is a possible D gene (7 bases). CDR1 is MDHEN, CDR2 SYDVKM, per germline. V lost 3 bases and J 9 bases, leaving 12 bases between the germline ends. The CDR3 sequence is 13 residues long. CDR3: CASSFRGDGEQFF. The CDR3 nucleotides are TGTGCCAGCAGTTTCAGGGGGGATGGTGAGCAGTTCTTC.

V and J are TRBV16 and TRBJ1-5; D remains unclear. Germline V gives CDR1 KGHSY, CDR2 FQNENV. The CDR3 covers 14 residues. The V and J ends lost 5 bases and 0 bases respectively, with 8 bases between them. As DNA, the CDR3 is TGTGCCAGCAGCTTACAGTATAGCAATCAGCCCCAGCATTTT. It codes for CASSLQYSNQPQHF.

V gene TRBV4-1 combines with J gene TRBJ1-1; D unclear. Germline lookup yields CDR1 MGHRA and CDR2 YSYEKL. V lost 4 bases and J 0 bases, leaving 9 bases between the germline ends. This CDR3 spans 14 amino acids. This chain's CDR3 is CASSPPVVNTEAFF. The DNA for the CDR3 is TGCGCCAGCAGCCCCCCGGTAGTGAACACTGAAGCTTTCTTT.

This clone was counted at least ten times. The rearrangement uses TRBV6-2 or TRBV6-3 and TRBJ2-5; 12 bases match TRBD2. V lost 4 bases and J lost 5; bases outside the gene matches: 5. The length of the CDR3 is 15 residues. Germline V gene data show CDR1 as MNHEY and CDR2 as SVGEGT. The CDR3 protein is CASSSTSGGLETQYF. CDR3 nucleotides: TGTGCCAGCAGTTCGACTAGCGGGGGCCTGGAGACCCAGTACTTC.

The chain recombines TRBV7-6 with TRBJ1-6; D not certain. This CDR3 comprises 16 residues. CDR1 is SGHVS and CDR2 is FNYEAQ in the germline V gene. V gave up 4 bases and J gave up 6 bases, with 16 bases separating them. The CDR3: CASSSTRAGVNSPLHF. CDR3 bases: TGTGCCAGCAGCTCCACCCGAGCCGGGGTTAATTCACCCCTCCACTTT. Complete variable domain (other parts from reference TRBV7-6 and TRBJ1-6): GAGVSQSPRYKVTKRGQDVALRCDPISGHVSLYWYRQALGQGPEFLTYFNYEAQQDKSGLPNDRFSAERPEGSISTLTIQRTEQRDSAMYRCASSSTRAGVNSPLHFGNGTRLTVT.

The chain combines TRBV28 with TRBJ2-7; 12 nucleotides agree with TRBD1. V lost 4 bases, J lost 2 bases, and 3 bases stayed unmatched. From germline, CDR1 is MDHEN and CDR2 SYDVKM. The CDR3 extends over 15 amino acids. In DNA, the CDR3 is TGTGCCAGCAGTTCGGGACAGGGGGCGGCCTACGAGCAGTACTTC. The encoded protein is CASSSGQGAAYEQYF.

The chain combines TRBV3-1 (or the pseudogene TRBV3-2) with TRBJ1-2; no definite D call. The ends were cut back, 0 bases at V and 8 bases at J, with 4 bases in the middle. This CDR3 has 11 residues. CDR1 is LGHDT, CDR2 YNNKEL, per germline (reference sequence). Here the CDR3 reads CASSQDLGYTF. In nucleotides, the CDR3 is TGTGCCAGCAGCCAAGATTTAGGCTACACCTTC.

In DNA, the CDR3 is TGCGCCAGCAGCCCGGGAGACACCCGGGGCACTGAAGCTTTCTTT. Translated, it gives CASSPGDTRGTEAFF. The rearrangement joins TRBV4-3 to TRBJ1-1, with D hard to call. The ends were cut back, 4 bases at V and 4 bases at J, with 16 bases in the middle. The CDR3 covers 15 residues. Germline V gives CDR1 LGHNA, CDR2 YSLEER.

The chain couples TRBV6-2 or TRBV6-3 to TRBJ2-3; the match to TRBD1 covers 7 bases. The CDR3 has 16 residues. Trimming at V came to 5 bases and at J to 5 bases, leaving 13 bases not matched to a gene. Germline-derived CDR1 and CDR2 are MNHEY and SVGEGT. The CDR3 reads CASSPRDRFFIDTQYF. CDR3 coding DNA: TGTGCCAGCAGTCCCCGGGACAGATTTTTCATAGATACGCAGTATTTT.

This CDR3 is CASRKGGLEAFF. As DNA, the CDR3 is TGTGCCAGCAGGAAAGGGGGCCTGGAGGCTTTCTTT. The chain has TRBV7-9 and TRBJ1-1; 7 nucleotides match TRBD1. CDR3 size: 12 residues. The V gene end was trimmed by 6 bases and the J gene end by 11 bases; junction bases not matched to a gene: 9. Germline lookup yields CDR1 SEHNR and CDR2 FQNEAQ (reference sequence).

This chain joins TRBV7-2 and TRBJ2-3; 8 bases agree with TRBD2. With 6 bases clipped from V and 4 bases from J, the junction kept 21 bases outside the gene matches. This CDR3 is 19 amino acids long. Germline CDR1 SGHTA, CDR2 FQGNSA. CDR3 DNA: TGTGCCAGCAGTCTTCCCATCGGGGGGGCCTACGACCCCCCAGATACGCAGTATTTT. It codes for CASSLPIGGAYDPPDTQYF.

The rearrangement uses TRBV11-2 and TRBJ2-7; 9 bases agree with TRBD1. CDR1 SGHAT and CDR2 FQNNGV come from the germline V gene. The CDR3 totals 15 residues. The ends lost 3 bases at V and 3 bases at J; junction bases unmatched: 6. The CDR3 DNA follows: TGTGCCAGCAGCTTTACGGGACAGGGTCGCTACGAGCAGTACTTC. The encoded protein is CASSFTGQGRYEQYF. The full variable domain, completed using reference TRBV11-2 and TRBJ2-7, is EAGVAQSPRYKIIEKRQSVAFWCNPISGHATLYWYQQILGQGPKLLIQFQNNGVVDDSQLPKDRFSAERLKGVDSTLKIQPAKLEDSAVYLCASSFTGQGRYEQYFGPGTRLTVT.

This chain joins TRBV6-5 and TRBJ1-3, with D possibly TRBD1 on 5 matching bases. Germline assignment: CDR1 MNHEY and CDR2 SVGAGI. CDR3 size: 14 residues. The V and J ends lost 7 bases and 4 bases respectively, with 14 bases between them. The CDR3 DNA follows: TGTGCCAGCACCTCCAACGGGGGAGGAAACACCATATATTTT. Translated: CASTSNGGGNTIYF.

CDR3 bases: TGCGCCAGCAGCCCGGGTAGCGAGGGCTTAAGGCAGTTCTTC. This gives the protein CASSPGSEGLRQFF. The chain joins TRBV4-1 to TRBJ2-1; weak D call: TRBD2 (5 bases). The CDR3 has 14 residues. V lost 4 bases to trimming and J lost 12 bases, with 19 bases between them. From germline, CDR1 is MGHRA and CDR2 YSYEKL.

The chain couples TRBV4-2 to TRBJ2-3, with D tentatively TRBD1 (6 bases). There are 14 residues in the CDR3. The V end lost 6 bases, the J end lost 6 bases, and 16 bases lay between the germline ends. The germline CDR1 and CDR2 sequences are LGHNA and YNFKEQ. Here the CDR3 DNA reads TGTGCCAGCAGGCCGACAGGCCCCGCGGATACGCAGTATTTT. This gives the protein CASRPTGPADTQYF.